The sequence of this T cell receptor beta chain was determined in a study of blood T cell repertoires in COVID-19 (dated by TCRdb to 2020 to 2022). For context, the study as a whole: Recovered participants in ImmuneRACE Cohort 3 were defined by two consecutive negative NP/OP PCR tests, clearance by a healthcare professional, or resolution of symptoms. HLA class I and class II types, where available, came from metadata supplied by the sample provider rather than from assay-based typing. The samples were drawn from two sources: the first 160 participants of the ongoing ImmuneRACE study, and over 950 subjects contributed by 6 global collaborators. The sample metadata nearly always contained a de-identified subject ID, COVID-19 status, age in years and sex. Subjects who had been exposed to COVID-19, were actively infected with it, or had recovered from it provided the deeply sampled blood TCRbeta repertoires that made up the dataset. Samples covering the acute and convalescent phases of COVID-19 were provided by collaborators in the United States, Italy and Spain. The material from the prospective study consisted of cDNA or gDNA derived from T cells, B-cell-depleted T cells, or PBMCs. The repertoires were made available in a free public database intended to serve as a resource for research on the immune response to SARS-CoV-2. Overall study outcomes, separate from this receptor: The amount of clinical and demographic metadata varied by source and participant and was provided uncurated.

At the junction V is shortened by 1 base and J by 2 bases; bases outside the gene matches: 13. The CDR3 measures 19 amino acids from cysteine to phenylalanine. Only CDR3 DNA remains: 57 bases, in frame from the first base. CDR1 is given as MNHNS and CDR2 as SASEGT, both from the germline V gene. Participants in the prospective study were aged about 18 to 95 years, lived in 20 to 30 United States geographic areas, and enrolled through a virtual design. In the prospective study, participants were assigned to cohorts based on the clinical history participants reported in a screening survey and a study questionnaire. Mobile phlebotomists in the prospective study collected whole blood, serum and a nasopharyngeal or oropharyngeal swab from every participant. Participants in the prospective study had the option to provide additional blood draws and questionnaires over an approximately two-month period. Prospective study blood samples were shipped either frozen or at room temperature before DNA extraction.

The immunoSEQ Assay, a bias-controlled multiplex PCR, was used to amplify TCRbeta CDR3 regions from genomic DNA. As for the authors' bioinformatics: Within the assay, amplification of reference gene primers was used to estimate how many nucleated cells each sample contained. To quantify the absolute abundance of each unique TCRbeta CDR3 rearrangement, sequence reads were collapsed and filtered. For each sample, productive Simpson clonality was calculated by taking the square root of Simpson's diversity index across productive rearrangements. The table comes from immuneACCESS by way of TCRdb, which keeps in-frame sequences with V and J called. Part of the clones is missing from these tables; in studies checked, under half for an unresolved V gene and the rest for unknown reasons. The DNA was the basis for D and trimming; V, J and clone size are from that table. Present in this sample are 250,000 to 300,000 clones, about 88% of which were seen just once. 2% of the sample belongs to the ten largest clones.

About this clone itself: The target of this receptor is not known. No much larger clone exists at a distance of one base, and base qualities are not known.

This TCR came from a woman in her fifties or sixties in a cohort exposed to, infected with or recovered from COVID-19 (not recorded which). Recombination connected TRBV6-1 to TRBJ2-1; the central 8 bases match TRBD2. The specimen sequenced was PBMCs or T cells enriched from blood (not recorded which). The CDR3 region reads CASSEVPGLERRPYNEQFF. Read as DNA, the sequence is TGTGCCAGCAGTGAAGTTCCGGGACTAGAGAGGCGCCCCTACAATGAGCAGTTCTTC.